This T cell receptor (beta chain) derives from a study of blood T cell repertoires in COVID-19. Study-wide background: COVID-19 samples collected from the United States, Italy and Spain covered acute and convalescent phases. Sources were T cells, B-cell-depleted T cells, or PBMCs; the material itself was cDNA or gDNA.

Adults between roughly 18 and 90 years of age took part from approximately 24 US areas. The germline gives CDR1 LNHDA, CDR2 SQIVND (reference sequence). The CDR3 extends over 13 amino acids. Germline trimming cut 5 bases from V and 7 bases from J; bases unmatched to any gene: 5. The authors' processing: Amplified reference gene primers provided the basis for estimating nucleated cell counts. Repertoires were generated with immunoSEQ multiplex PCR, while TCRdb's copy carries only in-frame clones and drops some. Clone size and the V and J calls come from that table; the DNA yielded D and trimming. The profile shows fewer than 600,000 clones, approximately 87% of them singletons.

The sequencing input was PBMCs or T cells enriched from blood (not recorded which). The source is a woman between 40 and 50 years old who had recovered from COVID-19. The rearrangement uses TRBV19 and TRBJ1-1; 9 bases match TRBD1. CDR3 nucleotide sequence: TGTGCCAGTAGTGACAGGGGGTGGGTTGAAGCTTTCTTT. Translated: CASSDRGWVEAFF.